The clone carrying this TCR beta chain was recorded many times. V shed 0 bases and J shed 6 bases, with 11 bases lying between them. This CDR3 contains 14 residues. Germline V gene data show CDR1 as SGHAT and CDR2 as FQNNGV. This entry belongs to a study of CD8+CD57+ T cells in acquired aplastic anemia. TCR beta VDJ combinations and CDR3 sequences were profiled from genomic DNA. TCRdb analysed the reads with MiXCR anew, one entry per CDR3 protein. Of more than 150,000 distinct CDR3 sequences in the sample, around three fifths were seen once. The rearrangement uses TRBV11-2 and TRBJ1-2; D uncertain. The clonotype originates from a human donor with severe aplastic anemia or a healthy control (not recorded which). Source material: sorted CD4+, CD8+, or CD8+CD57+ T cells (not recorded which) from PBMCs. DNA for the CDR3: TGTGCCAGCAGCTTAGATTACATGGGAGATGGCTACACCTTC. Its protein product is CASSLDYMGDGYTF.